The entry below describes one T cell receptor beta chain. The antigen it recognizes is unknown. No clone much larger than this one lies a single base away; base qualities are absent. The data are from a study of T-cell reconstitution after alpha-beta-depleted transplantation in children (TCRdb year 2016). For the wider study: The study quantitatively tracked T-cell immune reconstitution after TCRalphabeta/CD19-depleted allogeneic hematopoietic cell transplantation in children using TCR repertoire profiling. What the work shows at the level of the full study, not this receptor alone: The frequencies of hyperexpanded clones fell over the following months, and after one year, T-cell counts and TCRbeta diversity were mostly attributed to newly produced T cells. The apparently early recovery of alphabetaT-cell counts about two months after transplant reportedly depended on only several hundred rapidly expanded clones that came from non-depleted graft cells. The high TCRbeta diversity at day 60 in some patients was ascribed to recipient T cells and intrathymic progenitors that had survived conditioning.

The protocol used for the library was PCR. These reads were obtained on an Illumina HiSeq 2500. Molecular barcoding was employed in the preparation of TCR libraries, with unique molecular identifiers being used to normalize TCRbeta repertoire quantification. TCRdb ran its own pipeline on the public reads, namely fastp trimming at Q25 and MiXCR clone calling, and kept in-frame beta chains. For every CDR3 protein sequence, its rows merge into one entry that carries the most common genes and DNA. The sample contains around 450,000 distinct CDR3 sequences, roughly a tenth of them found a single time. The ten largest account for 2% to 2.5% of the sample. Taken with the paper, the label for treatment or condition translates to: allogeneic hematopoietic cell transplantation with graft depleted of TCRalphabeta T cells and CD19 B cells. The transplant recipients were children given TCRalphabeta/CD19-depleted allogeneic hematopoietic cell grafts.

This specimen was PBMCs, taken before TCRalphabeta/CD19-depleted stem cell transplant. This receptor was taken from a child aged 2-15 years with inherited bone marrow failure, due to receive a stem cell transplant.

The DNA sequence reads TGCAGTGCTAGAGATAAGCGGGAGATCTACAATGAGCAGTTCTTC. Its translation reads: CSARDKREIYNEQFF. The receptor chain draws on TRBV20-1 and TRBJ2-1; 8 middle bases align to TRBD2. The CDR1 and CDR2 encoded by the germline V gene (reference sequence) are DFQATT and SNEGSKA. Trimmed from V: 0 bases; trimmed from J: 3 bases; junction bases lacking a gene match: 4. The CDR3 measures 15 amino acids from cysteine to phenylalanine. The read is trimmed to its CDR3 DNA, 45 bases read in frame from base 1.